This T cell receptor (beta chain) was captured in a study of T-cell memory formation after mild COVID-19. About the research overall: TCR clusters were mostly donor specific.

Study-level points and caveats: Shrinking CD4+ clones were chiefly CM and EM; CD8+ ones were chiefly EMRA. Later expanders leaned CD4+, whereas clones that contracted between day 15 and 85 were balanced CD4/CD8.

V was trimmed by 6 bases and J by 8 bases, leaving 16 bases between them. The CDR3 spans 13 residues. About this clonotype itself: Its specificity is not known.

5'RACE primed at constant segments yielded TCR alpha and TCR beta cDNA libraries bearing sample barcodes and UMIs. From the 5' RACE reads, TCRdb called clonotypes with MiXCR, one entry per CDR3 protein. The repertoire holds 190,000 or so distinct CDR3 sequences, about a fifth seen once, with approximately 22% in the top ten. The origin of this receptor is an adult woman who had mild COVID-19 (a few samples of this study predate the infection). Cell type and time point are not known. Sequencing input: PBMCs or a T cell subset sorted from them (not recorded which). The gene calls are TRBV12-3 or TRBV12-4 and TRBJ1-1; the D is unclear. CDR3 region: CASRSPGMTEAFF. In DNA form, the CDR3 reads TGTGCCAGCAGATCACCCGGGATGACCGAAGCTTTCTTT.